These 21 T cell receptor beta chains originate from one sample sequenced in a study of cytomegalovirus exposure and HLA in healthy donors. The primer mix had 60 Vbeta and 13 Jbeta primers. Sequencing was performed with immunoSEQ multiplex PCR; in TCRdb, only in-frame clones are kept and a portion is missing. Among more than 20,000 clones listed, about 70% were seen once. The sequenced material came from PBMCs. These receptors were taken from a woman in her 50s in good health and CMV-seronegative.

V is TRBV29-1 and J is TRBJ1-4; a possible D gene is TRBD1 (5 bases). Germline V lookup: CDR1 SQVTM, CDR2 ANQGSEA. The V end was cut by 7 bases, the J end by 5 bases, with 11 bases between. CDR3 size: 12 residues. CDR3 nucleotide sequence: TGCAGCGGGCTGGGGGGGAATGAAAAACTGTTTTTT. It translates to CSGLGGNEKLFF.

This chain joins TRBV29-1 and TRBJ2-7; D possibly corresponds to TRBD2 (7 bases). V shed 6 bases and J shed 3 bases, with 18 bases lying between them. The CDR3 spans 14 residues. In germline, CDR1 is SQVTM, CDR2 ANQGSEA. The CDR3 nucleotides are TGCAGCGTCCGAGGGGGGGGAGGAGGCTACGAGCAGTACTTC. The encoded protein is CSVRGGGGGYEQYF.

This clone was detected once. The V and J genes are TRBV1 and TRBJ2-7; TRBD2, the D gene given by the table, was not confirmed from the DNA. TRBV1 is recorded as a pseudogene. This CDR3 is 17 amino acids long. Here the CDR3 reads CTSSQEKTSGNFYEQYF. The CDR3 nucleotides are TGCACCAGCAGCCAAGAGAAGACTAGCGGGAACTTTTACGAGCAGTACTTC.

About this clone itself: Distinct nucleotide sequences in the sample also encode this CDR3. This sequence joins TRBV7-2 and TRBJ1-1, with D uncertain. The V and J ends lost 1 base and 1 base respectively, with 4 bases between them. CDR1 and CDR2 (germline): SGHTA, FQGNSA. This CDR3 contains 13 residues. CDR3 sequence: CASSLGQNTEAFF. The CDR3 DNA reads TGTGCCAGCAGCTTAGGGCAGAACACTGAAGCTTTCTTT.

The gene calls are TRBV5-1 and TRBJ1-1; D is perhaps TRBD1 (6 bases). The CDR3 totals 16 residues. CDR1 and CDR2 from the germline V gene are SGHRS and YFSETQ. V was trimmed by 3 bases and J by 0 bases, leaving 15 bases between them. The CDR3 DNA reads as TGCGCCAGCAGCTCACAGGGTGAGGGGATGAACACTGAAGCTTTCTTT. Translation gives CASSSQGEGMNTEAFF.

The chain joins TRBV11-2 to TRBJ1-1, with 9 bases identical to TRBD1. The CDR3 covers 14 residues. V shed 5 bases and J 3 bases; nucleotides not matched to a gene: 4. CDR1 SGHAT and CDR2 FQNNGV come from the germline V gene. The CDR3, as DNA: TGTGCCAGCAGCCATGGACAGGGGTACACTGAAGCTTTCTTT. Its protein product is CASSHGQGYTEAFF.

The gene calls are TRBV29-1 and TRBJ2-2; 7 positions match TRBD2. V gave up 5 bases and J gave up 5 bases; unmatched junction bases: 8. The CDR3 has 14 amino acids. CDR1 and CDR2 (germline): SQVTM, ANQGSEA. The CDR3 protein is CSVSSFGGTGELFF. The DNA of the CDR3 is TGCAGCGTTTCCTCTTTCGGGGGGACCGGGGAGCTGTTTTTT.

This clone has only a few counts. The chain combines TRBV14 with TRBJ1-5; D unclear. Germline CDR1 and CDR2: SGHDN and FVKESK. V was clipped by 5 bases and J by 3 bases, with 5 bases between them. The CDR3 spans 12 residues. CDR3 protein: CASSGLNQPQHF. The CDR3 nucleotides read TGTGCCAGCAGCGGACTCAATCAGCCCCAGCATTTT. Looking up the rest from reference TRBV14 and TRBJ1-5 gives the full variable domain: EAGVTQFPSHSVIEKGQTVTLRCDPISGHDNLYWYRRVMGKEIKFLLHFVKESKQDESGMPNNRFLAERTGGTYSTLKVQPAELEDSGVYFCASSGLNQPQHFGDGTRLSIL.

The rearrangement uses TRBV7-2 and TRBJ2-5; 7 bases agree with TRBD2. The V and J ends lost 5 bases and 7 bases, in that order; junction bases with no gene match: 10. CDR1 and CDR2 from the germline V gene are SGHTA and FQGNSA. The CDR3 runs 14 residues. CDR3 bases: TGTGCCAGCAGCGTAGGGACTACCCGGGGGACCCAGTACTTC. It codes for CASSVGTTRGTQYF.

This chain links TRBV29-1 with TRBJ1-5; 7 positions agree with TRBD1. V lost 4 bases to trimming and J lost 4 bases; unmatched junction nucleotides: 4. The CDR3 contains 13 residues. Germline lookup yields CDR1 SQVTM and CDR2 ANQGSEA. The CDR3 DNA is TGCAGCGTTGGAGACAGGGCAAATCAGCCCCAGCATTTT. Protein sequence: CSVGDRANQPQHF.

The rearrangement uses TRBV27 and TRBJ1-3; 7 nucleotides align to TRBD1. Germline values: CDR1 MNHEY, CDR2 SMNVEV (reference sequence). CDR3 length equals 13 residues. The V segment lost 6 bases and the J segment 4 bases; nucleotides outside the gene matches: 3. The CDR3 protein is CASSRTGGNTIYF. In DNA, the CDR3 is TGTGCCAGCAGCCGGACAGGAGGAAACACCATATATTTT.

This chain uses TRBV25-1 with TRBJ1-4; 7 bases agree with TRBD1. V was clipped by 6 bases and J by 3 bases; unmatched bases: 13. CDR1 and CDR2 from the germline V gene are MGHDK and SYGVNS. The CDR3 length is 17 residues. DNA of the CDR3: TGTGCCAGCAGCGTCGACAGGGCCCTTGGGTCTAATGAAAAACTGTTTTTT. This codes for CASSVDRALGSNEKLFF.

The chain joins TRBV6-4 to TRBJ1-2, with 7 bases lining up with TRBD1. Germline assignment: CDR1 MRHNA and CDR2 SNTAGT. V gave up 5 bases and J gave up 11 bases; unmatched junction bases: 14. This CDR3 comprises 14 residues. The CDR3 DNA reads TGTGCCAGCAGTCCCGGGGGACAGAGGTTGGTGTACACCTTC. It codes for CASSPGGQRLVYTF.

The rearrangement links TRBV4-1 to TRBJ1-1, with D maybe TRBD1 (6 bases). Germline values: CDR1 MGHRA, CDR2 YSYEKL. Between the trimmed V and J ends, which lost 2 bases and 0 bases, there was a span of 13 bases. The CDR3 covers 16 residues. The CDR3 nucleotides are TGCGCCAGCAGCCAATTATCGACAGGAGTGAACACTGAAGCTTTCTTT. Protein sequence: CASSQLSTGVNTEAFF.

This clone was detected once. The J gene is TRBJ1-1, the V gene TRBV27, with D tentatively TRBD1 (5 bases). The V end lost 6 bases, the J end lost 5 bases, and 13 bases lay between the germline ends. The CDR3 has 13 residues. From germline, CDR1 is MNHEY and CDR2 SMNVEV (reference sequence). CDR3 amino acids: CASSLTVGTEAFF. The CDR3 DNA reads as TGTGCCAGCAGCCTGACAGTGGGAACTGAAGCTTTCTTT.

The gene calls are TRBV5-4 and TRBJ2-2; 9 bases map to TRBD2. The germline V gene has CDR1 SGHNT and CDR2 YYREEE (reference sequence). This CDR3 is built from 15 residues. V lost 0 bases to trimming and J lost 6 bases; unmatched junction nucleotides: 3. The CDR3 is CASSLGGRASGELFF. CDR3 bases: TGTGCCAGCAGCTTGGGCGGGAGGGCCTCCGGGGAGCTGTTTTTT.

The J gene is TRBJ1-1, the V gene TRBV10-1; D ambiguous. CDR1 WNHNN and CDR2 SYGVQD come from the germline V gene (reference sequence). Trimming stripped 8 bases from V and 5 bases from J, with 15 bases between. The CDR3 loop spans 13 amino acids. The CDR3 region has the DNA TGCGCCAGCTCCTTTTCTCAGGCGACTGAAGCTTTCTTT. Translation gives CASSFSQATEAFF.

The chain links TRBV6-6 to TRBJ1-1; D is possibly TRBD1 (5 bases). V was shortened by 6 bases and J by 5 bases, with 10 bases between the two germline ends. The CDR3 covers 12 residues. Per the germline V gene, CDR1 is MNHNY and CDR2 is SVGAGI (reference sequence). This CDR3 reads CASRGGETEAFF. CDR3 coding DNA: TGTGCCAGCAGGGGAGGGGAGACTGAAGCTTTCTTT.

V is TRBV5-1 and J is TRBJ1-1; D not certain. Trimming pared 4 bases from V and 1 base from J, leaving 11 bases between. The germline V gene encodes CDR1 SGHRS and CDR2 YFSETQ. The CDR3 runs 14 residues. CDR3 amino acids: CASSRGTANTEAFF. DNA of the CDR3: TGCGCCAGCAGCCGGGGAACAGCGAACACTGAAGCTTTCTTT.

In this sample, this clone turned up once. The gene calls are TRBV19 and TRBJ1-1; D might be TRBD1 (5 bases). Trimming removed 7 bases from V and 4 bases from J, with 10 bases in between. Germline CDR1 reads LNHDA; CDR2 reads SQIVND (reference sequence). The CDR3 loop spans 12 amino acids. CDR3 sequence reads: CASTWTTTEAFF. CDR3 in DNA: TGTGCCAGTACCTGGACAACCACTGAAGCTTTCTTT.

This rearrangement joins TRBV23-1 to TRBJ1-5; D gene unclear. Being an ORF, TRBV23-1 has a function that is uncertain. The CDR3 spans 14 residues. Between the trimmed V and J ends, which lost 10 bases and 2 bases, there was a span of 15 bases. The CDR3 is CAIPVAGGNQPQHF. In DNA form, the CDR3 reads TGCGCCATCCCTGTGGCCGGGGGCAATCAGCCCCAGCATTTT.